The present entry profiles one T cell receptor (beta chain) with its context. Its antigen is not known. Sequencing was performed with immunoSEQ multiplex PCR; in TCRdb, only in-frame clones are kept and a portion is missing. The data show about 120,000 clones, around 95% seen once. Trimming removed 8 bases from V and 0 bases from J; junction bases left unmatched: 14. The CDR3 has 19 residues. CDR1 and CDR2 from the germline V gene are SGHVS and FQNEAQ. This sample was included in a study of graft-versus-host responses after intestinal transplantation. Study-level results: Early post-transplant declines in HvG were associated with peak levels of circulating GvH clones. Elevated graft-versus-host to host-versus-graft clonal ratios in allografts were recorded for patients with graft-donor T cell macrochimerism.

The chain employs TRBV7-8 and TRBJ1-5; 12 nucleotides line up with TRBD1. The receptor was derived from a human donor who received an intestinal transplant. Sequenced material: unstimulated CD8+ T cells sorted from spleen or lymph node cells, taken before intestinal transplant. The CDR3 DNA sequence: TGTGCCAGCCGAAGGGGCCCGGGACAGGGGGCTAATAGCAATCAGCCCCAGCATTTT. It yields the protein CASRRGPGQGANSNQPQHF. Full variable domain (missing parts from reference TRBV7-8 and TRBJ1-5): GAGVSQSPRYKVAKRGQDVALRCDPISGHVSLFWYQQALGQGPEFLTYFQNEAQLDKSGLPSDRFFAERPEGSVSTLKIQRTQQEDSAVYLCASRRGPGQGANSNQPQHFGDGTRLSIL.